The sequence of this T cell receptor beta chain was determined in a study of CD8 T cells in ankylosing spondylitis. General study results and limits: With a CD8+ phenotype, disease-linked clones were relatively rare in peripheral blood.

The CDR3 has 15 residues. V shed 6 bases and J shed 0 bases, with 12 bases lying between them. TCRdb independently ran MiXCR on the 5' RACE reads; one entry per CDR3 protein. The sample lists over 30,000 distinct CDR3 sequences, approximately 17% seen once, with roughly 45% in the top ten. Concerning this clonotype: The antigen is undetermined.

Sequenced input: blood. This sequence joins TRBV12-3 or TRBV12-4 and TRBJ1-5, with TRBD1 as a possible D gene (6 bases). This TCR derives from a male donor with ankylosing spondylitis or in good health (not recorded which). CDR3 sequence (DNA): TGTGCCAGCAGAGTTACAGGGTATAGCAATCAGCCCCAGCATTTT. Translation gives CASRVTGYSNQPQHF.